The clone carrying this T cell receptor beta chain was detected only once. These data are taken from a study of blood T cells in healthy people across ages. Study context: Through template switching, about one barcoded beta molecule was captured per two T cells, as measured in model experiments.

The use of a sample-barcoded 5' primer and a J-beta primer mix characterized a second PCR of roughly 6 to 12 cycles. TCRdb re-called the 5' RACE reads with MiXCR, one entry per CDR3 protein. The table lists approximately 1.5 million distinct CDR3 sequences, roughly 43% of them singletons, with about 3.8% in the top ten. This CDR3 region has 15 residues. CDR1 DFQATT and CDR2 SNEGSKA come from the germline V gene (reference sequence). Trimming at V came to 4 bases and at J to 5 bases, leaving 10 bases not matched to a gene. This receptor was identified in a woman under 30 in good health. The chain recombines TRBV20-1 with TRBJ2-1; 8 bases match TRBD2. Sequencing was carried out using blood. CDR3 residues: CSATPLAGGNNEQFF. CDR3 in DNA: TGCAGTGCTACCCCCCTGGCGGGAGGAAACAATGAGCAGTTCTTC.